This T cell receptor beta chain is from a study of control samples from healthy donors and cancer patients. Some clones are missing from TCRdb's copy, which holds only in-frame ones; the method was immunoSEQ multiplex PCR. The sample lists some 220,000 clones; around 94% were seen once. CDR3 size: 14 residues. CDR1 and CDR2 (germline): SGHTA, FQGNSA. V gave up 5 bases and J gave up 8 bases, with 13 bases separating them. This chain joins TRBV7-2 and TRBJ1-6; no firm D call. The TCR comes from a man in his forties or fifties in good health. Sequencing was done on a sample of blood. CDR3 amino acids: CASSPQRRDSPLHF. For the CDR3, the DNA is TGTGCCAGCAGCCCCCAGCGGCGTGATTCACCCCTCCACTTT. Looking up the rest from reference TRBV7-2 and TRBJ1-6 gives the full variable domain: GAGVSQSPSNKVTEKGKDVELRCDPISGHTALYWYRQSLGQGLEFLIYFQGNSAPDKSGLPSDRFSAERTGGSVSTLTIQRTQQEDSAVYLCASSPQRRDSPLHFGNGTRLTVT.